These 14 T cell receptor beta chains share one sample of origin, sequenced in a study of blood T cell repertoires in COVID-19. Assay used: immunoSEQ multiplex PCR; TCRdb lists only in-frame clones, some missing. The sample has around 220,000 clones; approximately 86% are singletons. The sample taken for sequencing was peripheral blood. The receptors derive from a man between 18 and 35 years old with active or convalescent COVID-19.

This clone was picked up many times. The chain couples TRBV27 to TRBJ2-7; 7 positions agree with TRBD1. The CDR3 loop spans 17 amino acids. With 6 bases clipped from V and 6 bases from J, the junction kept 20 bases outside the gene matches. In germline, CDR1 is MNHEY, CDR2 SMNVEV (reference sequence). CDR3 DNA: TGTGCCAGCAGCCCCCAGAGCCCCCGGGACAGCTCTCTCGAGCAGTACTTC. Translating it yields CASSPQSPRDSSLEQYF.

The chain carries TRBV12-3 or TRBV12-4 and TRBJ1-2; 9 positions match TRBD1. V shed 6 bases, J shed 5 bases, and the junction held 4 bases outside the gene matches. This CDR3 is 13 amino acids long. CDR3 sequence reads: CASRPGQGYGYTF. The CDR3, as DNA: TGTGCCAGCAGACCGGGACAGGGATATGGCTACACCTTC.

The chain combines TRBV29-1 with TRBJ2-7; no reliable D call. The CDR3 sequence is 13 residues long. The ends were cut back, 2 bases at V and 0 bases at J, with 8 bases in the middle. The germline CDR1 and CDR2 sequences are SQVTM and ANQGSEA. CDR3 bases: TGCAGCGTTGAAATTCTCAGCTCCTACGAGCAGTACTTC. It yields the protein CSVEILSSYEQYF.

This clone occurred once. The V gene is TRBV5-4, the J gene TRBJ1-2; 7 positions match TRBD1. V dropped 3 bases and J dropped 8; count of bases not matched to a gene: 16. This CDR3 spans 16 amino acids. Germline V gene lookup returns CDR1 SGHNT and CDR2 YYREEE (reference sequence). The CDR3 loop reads CASSSGQRQGIRGYTF. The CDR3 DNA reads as TGTGCCAGCAGCTCCGGTCAGAGACAGGGTATAAGAGGCTACACCTTC.

The CDR3 loop is CASTTGTTYEQYF. In DNA, the CDR3 is TGTGCCAGCACAACCGGGACTACCTACGAGCAGTACTTC. The rearrangement links TRBV12-3 or TRBV12-4 to TRBJ2-7; 7 bases line up with TRBD2. V lost 7 bases to trimming and J lost 2 bases; unmatched junction nucleotides: 5. The CDR3 sequence is 13 residues long.

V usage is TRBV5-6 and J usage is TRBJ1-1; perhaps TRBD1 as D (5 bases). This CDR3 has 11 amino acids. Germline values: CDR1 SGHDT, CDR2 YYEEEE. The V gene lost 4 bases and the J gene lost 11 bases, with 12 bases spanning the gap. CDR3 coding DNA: TGTGCCAGCAGCCGCGACAGTATGGCTTTCTTT. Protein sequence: CASSRDSMAFF.

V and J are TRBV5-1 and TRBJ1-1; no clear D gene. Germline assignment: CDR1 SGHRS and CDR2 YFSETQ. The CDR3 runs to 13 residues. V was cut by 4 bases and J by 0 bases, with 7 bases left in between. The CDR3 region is CASSRQMNTEAFF. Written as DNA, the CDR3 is TGCGCCAGCAGCCGCCAGATGAACACTGAAGCTTTCTTT.

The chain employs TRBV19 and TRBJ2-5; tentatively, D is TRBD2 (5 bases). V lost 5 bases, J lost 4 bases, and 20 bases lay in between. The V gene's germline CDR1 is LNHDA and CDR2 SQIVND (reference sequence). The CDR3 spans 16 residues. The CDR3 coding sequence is TGTGCCAGTAGTTCCCCTCGGTTGAGGGAAATAGAGACCCAGTACTTC. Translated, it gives CASSSPRLREIETQYF.

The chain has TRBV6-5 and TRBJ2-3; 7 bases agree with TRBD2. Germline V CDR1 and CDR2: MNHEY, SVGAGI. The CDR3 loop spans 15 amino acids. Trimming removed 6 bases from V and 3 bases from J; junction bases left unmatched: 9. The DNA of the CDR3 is TGTGCCAGCAGCCGCGGGACGGGGGGAACAGATACGCAGTATTTT. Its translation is CASSRGTGGTDTQYF.

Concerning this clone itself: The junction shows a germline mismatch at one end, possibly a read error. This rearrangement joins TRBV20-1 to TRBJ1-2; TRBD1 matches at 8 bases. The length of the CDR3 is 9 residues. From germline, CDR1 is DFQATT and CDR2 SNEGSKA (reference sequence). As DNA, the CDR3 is TGCAGTGCTCTTGGACAGGGAGCCTTC. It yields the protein CSALGQGAF.

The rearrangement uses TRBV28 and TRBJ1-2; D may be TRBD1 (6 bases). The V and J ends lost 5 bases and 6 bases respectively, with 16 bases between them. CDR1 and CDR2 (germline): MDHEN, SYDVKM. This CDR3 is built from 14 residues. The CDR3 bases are TGTGCCAGCAGTCTGTGGGGGGGCGCTGATGGCTACACCTTC. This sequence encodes CASSLWGGADGYTF.

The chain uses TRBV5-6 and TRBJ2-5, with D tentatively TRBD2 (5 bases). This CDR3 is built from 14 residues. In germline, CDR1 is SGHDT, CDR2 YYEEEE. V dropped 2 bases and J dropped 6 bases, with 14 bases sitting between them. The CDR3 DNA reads TGTGCCAGCAGCTTCGTCCGGGAACACAAGACCCAGTACTTC. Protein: CASSFVREHKTQYF.

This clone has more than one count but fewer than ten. The DNA of the CDR3 is TGTGCCAGCAGCCAAACCGGGACAGGCCTTCCCTATAGCAATCAGCCCCAGCATTTT. Its translation: CASSQTGTGLPYSNQPQHF. The chain is built from TRBV7-2 and TRBJ1-5; 8 bases line up with TRBD1. The germline V gene has CDR1 SGHTA and CDR2 FQGNSA. The CDR3 is 19 amino acids. Trimming at V came to 5 bases and at J to 0 bases, leaving 15 bases not matched to a gene.

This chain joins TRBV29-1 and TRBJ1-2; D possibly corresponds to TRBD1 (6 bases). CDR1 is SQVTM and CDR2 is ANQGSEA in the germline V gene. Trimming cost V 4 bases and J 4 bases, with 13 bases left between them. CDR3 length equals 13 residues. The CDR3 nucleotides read TGCAGCGTTGCAGGGGTTTTGGGCTATGGCTACACCTTC. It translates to CSVAGVLGYGYTF.